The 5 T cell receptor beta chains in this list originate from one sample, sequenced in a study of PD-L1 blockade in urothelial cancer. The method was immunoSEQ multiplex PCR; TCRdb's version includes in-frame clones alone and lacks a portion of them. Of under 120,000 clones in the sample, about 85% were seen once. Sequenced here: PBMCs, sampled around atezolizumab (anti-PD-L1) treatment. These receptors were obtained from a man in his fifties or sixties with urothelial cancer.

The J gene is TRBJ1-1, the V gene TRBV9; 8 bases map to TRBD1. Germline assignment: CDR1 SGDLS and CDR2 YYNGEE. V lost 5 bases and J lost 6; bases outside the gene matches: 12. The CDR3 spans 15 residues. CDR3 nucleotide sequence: TGTGCCAGCAGTTTTACCCCAGGGGGCTTCGCTGAAGCTTTCTTT. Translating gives CASSFTPGGFAEAFF. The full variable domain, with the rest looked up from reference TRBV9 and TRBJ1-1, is DSGVTQTPKHLITATGQRVTLRCSPRSGDLSVYWYQQSLDQGLQFLIQYYNGEERAKGNILERFSAQQFPDLHSELNLSSLELGDSALYFCASSFTPGGFAEAFFGQGTRLTVV.

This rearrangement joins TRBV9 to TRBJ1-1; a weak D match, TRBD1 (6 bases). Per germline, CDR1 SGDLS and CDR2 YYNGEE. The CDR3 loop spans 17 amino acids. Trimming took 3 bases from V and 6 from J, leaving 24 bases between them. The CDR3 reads CASSETPGTLLGAEAFF. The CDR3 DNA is TGTGCCAGCAGCGAGACCCCCGGGACACTCCTGGGGGCTGAAGCTTTCTTT.

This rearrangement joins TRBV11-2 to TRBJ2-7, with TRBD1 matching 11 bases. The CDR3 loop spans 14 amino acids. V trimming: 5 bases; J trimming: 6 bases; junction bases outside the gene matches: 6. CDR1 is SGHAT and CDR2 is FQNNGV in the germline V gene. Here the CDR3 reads CASSMDRGLLEQYF. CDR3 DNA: TGTGCCAGCAGCATGGACAGGGGGCTTCTCGAGCAGTACTTC.

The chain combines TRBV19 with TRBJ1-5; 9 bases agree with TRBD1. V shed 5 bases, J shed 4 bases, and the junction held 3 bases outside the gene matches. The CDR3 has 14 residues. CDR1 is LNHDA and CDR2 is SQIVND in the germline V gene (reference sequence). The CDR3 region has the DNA TGTGCCAGTAGTTTGACAGGGGGGAATCAGCCCCAGCATTTT. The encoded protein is CASSLTGGNQPQHF.

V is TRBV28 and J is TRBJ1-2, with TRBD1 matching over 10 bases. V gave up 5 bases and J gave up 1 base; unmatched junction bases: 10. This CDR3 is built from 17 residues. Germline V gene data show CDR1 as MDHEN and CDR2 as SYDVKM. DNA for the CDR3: TGTGCCAGCAGTCTCCTCCGGGACAGGGGAGGTAACTATGGCTACACCTTC. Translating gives CASSLLRDRGGNYGYTF.